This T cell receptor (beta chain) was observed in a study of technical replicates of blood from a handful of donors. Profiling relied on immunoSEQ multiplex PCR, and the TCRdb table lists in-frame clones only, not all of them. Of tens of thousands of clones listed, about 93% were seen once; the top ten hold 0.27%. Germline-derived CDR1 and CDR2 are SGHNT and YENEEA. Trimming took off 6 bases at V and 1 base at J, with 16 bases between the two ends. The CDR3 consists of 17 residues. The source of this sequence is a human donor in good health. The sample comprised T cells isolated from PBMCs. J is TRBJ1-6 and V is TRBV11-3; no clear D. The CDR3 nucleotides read TGTGCCAGCAGTATTAGGGAGGGAATGTCCTATAATTCACCCCTCCACTTT. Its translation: CASSIREGMSYNSPLHF.